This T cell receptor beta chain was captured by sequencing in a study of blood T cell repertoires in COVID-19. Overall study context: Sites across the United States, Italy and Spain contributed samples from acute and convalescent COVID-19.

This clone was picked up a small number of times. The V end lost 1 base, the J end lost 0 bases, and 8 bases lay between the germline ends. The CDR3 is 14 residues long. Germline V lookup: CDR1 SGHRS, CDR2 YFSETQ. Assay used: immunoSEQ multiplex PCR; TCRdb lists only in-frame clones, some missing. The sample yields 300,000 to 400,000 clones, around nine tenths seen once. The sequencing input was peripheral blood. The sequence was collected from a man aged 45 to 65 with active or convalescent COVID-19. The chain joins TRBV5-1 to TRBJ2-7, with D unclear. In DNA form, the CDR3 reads TGCGCCAGCAGCTTGCCTTCGAGCTCCTACGAGCAGTACTTC. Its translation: CASSLPSSSYEQYF.